This T cell receptor beta chain came from a study of Graves' ophthalmopathy and Graves' hyperthyroidism. At the level of the study: Before any treatment was given, at initial diagnosis, peripheral blood was collected. Notes on the study in general: Among expanded thyroid clonotypes above 0.001 frequency, most also occurred in blood. Sensitivity reached 60% to 71% and specificity just under 75% when the model predicted ophthalmopathy progression.

Enrollment excluded any patients with other autoimmune diseases, uncontrolled infections, pregnancy or lactation. RNA transcripts yielded amplified TCR beta CDR3 regions. The library came from an HTBI-primed first-round RT-PCR and a second-round multiplex PCR. In TCRdb, the multiplex PCR reads were re-called with MiXCR into one record per CDR3 protein. The profile covers over 650,000 distinct CDR3 sequences, with roughly 41% appearing a single time and over 2.5% taken by the ten largest. This CDR3 has 16 residues. Germline V gives CDR1 LNHNV, CDR2 YYDKDF (reference sequence). Trimming removed 4 bases from V and 2 bases from J; junction bases left unmatched: 10. Details on this clonotype: Antigen: not known.

This sequence originates from an adult man with Graves' ophthalmopathy. The chain couples TRBV15 to TRBJ2-7, with 8 positions matching TRBD2. Sample: peripheral blood. For the CDR3, the DNA is TGTGCCACCAGCAAGAGCGGGAGTGAGGTTCCCTACGAGCAGTACTTC. Translation gives CATSKSGSEVPYEQYF. Looking up the rest from reference TRBV15 and TRBJ2-7 gives the full variable domain: DAMVIQNPRYQVTQFGKPVTLSCSQTLNHNVMYWYQQKSSQAPKLLFHYYDKDFNNEADTPDNFQSRRPNTSFCFLDIRSPGLGDTAMYLCATSKSGSEVPYEQYFGPGTRLTVT.